This is a list of T cell receptor beta chains from one sample in a study of T cells expressing NK-cell markers. TCRdb reworked the 5' RACE reads into one entry per CDR3 protein, no DNA. The sample has about 380,000 distinct CDR3 sequences, and its top ten clones hold roughly 5.4%. The sequencing input was blood T cells: a sorted CD56 or NKG2C T cell subset, CD4+ or CD8+ T cells, or bulk PBMC T cells (not recorded which). The receptors derive from a man between 18 and 69 years old in good health. Both conserved end residues are part of each CDR3.

j_call,v_call,cdr3_aa
TRBJ1-1,TRBV18,CASSPPGRGRWNTEAFF
TRBJ1-1,TRBV15,CATSRDQQGQAFF
TRBJ2-3,TRBV5-5,CASSLQGTSGGAGDTQYF
TRBJ2-7,TRBV15,CATSRASGKGASEQYF
TRBJ2-1,TRBV2,CAASPGLAGGNNEQFF
TRBJ1-1,TRBV29-1,CSVRSLGNTEAFF
TRBJ2-1,TRBV11-3,CASSLSHGGGNNEQFF
TRBJ2-7,TRBV11-2,CASSLGQHTSYEQYF
TRBJ1-2,TRBV2,CASRGLFKGGYTF
TRBJ1-3,TRBV5-1,CASSLDRGGNTIYF
TRBJ1-2,TRBV7-9,CASSENYGYTF
TRBJ2-3,TRBV2,CASSPTSGRSTSTDTQYF
TRBJ2-5,TRBV2,CATTGTVGQETQYF
TRBJ2-5,TRBV20-1,CSARSVGTETQYF
TRBJ1-2,TRBV2,CASKPEGTGAPYGYTF
TRBJ2-1,TRBV2,CASLKGLDNEQFF
TRBJ1-1,TRBV20-1,CSAASGGAAEAFF
TRBJ2-7,TRBV6-1,CASSDGQGAFYEQYF
TRBJ2-3,TRBV10-3,CAISGQGAQNPTDTQYF
TRBJ1-5,TRBV15,CATSRQGNQPQHF
TRBJ2-1,TRBV19,CASSKGLAGGPYNEQFF
TRBJ2-7,TRBV7-2,CASSLGLADSYEQYF
TRBJ2-7,TRBV18,CASSPGQLLYEQYF
TRBJ1-4,TRBV20-1,CSARGNMWEKLFF
TRBJ1-1,TRBV4-1,CASSHNRAIEAFF
TRBJ2-3,TRBV5-1,CASRTSGNTDTQYF
TRBJ2-5,TRBV2,CASRAGLAGTYPETQYF
TRBJ1-1,TRBV12-5,CASGLVLGGRFGTEAFF
TRBJ2-5,TRBV12-3/TRBV12-4,CASREWEGLNKRTQYF
TRBJ2-2,TRBV7-3,CASSLKGRGGTGELFF
TRBJ2-2,TRBV29-1,CSVEATNTGSCFF
TRBJ2-1,TRBV12-3/TRBV12-4,CASRSGTSPNEQFF
TRBJ2-7,TRBV29-1,CSVASLGVRGYEQYF
TRBJ2-7,TRBV7-9,CASSSDIRYEQYF
TRBJ1-6,TRBV6-5,CASSSDLISPLHF
TRBJ1-6,TRBV13,CASSYRQGRNSPLHF
TRBJ2-7,TRBV6-2/TRBV6-3,CASSYLDKVFGASSYEQYF
TRBJ2-3,TRBV11-3,CASSLDGGAPDTQYF